The rows below give T cell receptor beta chains drawn from one sample of a study of T cell clonotyping in hematopoietic cell transplantation. TCRdb's table, derived via immunoSEQ multiplex PCR, lists solely in-frame clones and lacks some. The sample consists of 35,000 to 50,000 clones, about 96% of them appearing once. Sample: peripheral blood mononuclear cells. The receptors derive from a young man in good health. Some clones in this sample may be carry-over from other donors' samples. CDR3s include the opening cysteine and the closing phenylalanine or tryptophan. A D gene is named only where the DNA matches it firmly. Part of the rows lack a size; the others show once, few, many or a class for expanded clones.

abundance	len	v_gene	d_gene	j_gene	CDR3nt	CDR3aa
-	17	TRBV19	TRBD1	TRBJ1-5	TGTGCCAGTAGTCCTCGACAGGGTTGGGGCTCTAATCAGCCCCAGCATTTT	CASSPRQGWGSNQPQHF
-	16	TRBV5-6	-	TRBJ1-6	TGTGCCAGCAGCTTATTATCCGTTAACTATAATTCACCCCTCCACTTT	CASSLLSVNYNSPLHF
-	15	TRBV18	-	TRBJ1-3	TGTGCCAGCTCACCACCGGGGGGGCTCCGCGACACCATATATTTT	CASSPPGGLRDTIYF
-	15	TRBV5-1	-	TRBJ1-1	TGCGCCAGCAGCTTGGACAGCTTGGGAACAACTGAAGCTTTCTTT	CASSLDSLGTTEAFF
-	13	TRBV11-2	-	TRBJ2-7	TGTGCCAGCAGCTTAGTACAGGGCAACGAGCAGTACTTC	CASSLVQGNEQYF
-	13	TRBV5-6	-	TRBJ1-2	TGTGCCAGCAGCTTGGGGAAGTCTTATGGCTACACCTTC	CASSLGKSYGYTF
few	14	TRBV9	TRBD2	TRBJ2-7	TGTGCCAGCAGCGTAGCCGGGAGGGGGGACGAGCAGTACTTC	CASSVAGRGDEQYF
-	15	TRBV7-2	-	TRBJ2-3	TGTGCCAGCAGCGCAAACGGCCAGGACACAGATACGCAGTATTTT	CASSANGQDTDTQYF
-	11	TRBV14	-	TRBJ1-3	TGTGCCAGCAGCCAAGCAAACACCATATATTTT	CASSQANTIYF
-	15	TRBV21-1	-	TRBJ2-7	TGTGCCAGCAGCAAACGTTACAGGGGTTTAAACGAGCAGTACTTC	CASSKRYRGLNEQYF
-	16	TRBV7-9	-	TRBJ2-3	TGTGCCAGCAGCTTAGACCCCGGGGGCTACACAGATACGCAGTATTTT	CASSLDPGGYTDTQYF
-	18	TRBV25-1	TRBD1	TRBJ1-1	TGTGCCAGCAGTGGGCCCGGGACAGGGGGCCGTCTGGGCACTGAAGCTTTCTTT	CASSGPGTGGRLGTEAFF
once	15	TRBV11-2	-	TRBJ1-1	TGTGCCAGCAGCTCGACTACCGCGGACGGCACTGAAGCTTTCTTT	CASSSTTADGTEAFF
-	13	TRBV5-1	-	TRBJ1-1	TGCGCCAGCAGCTTGGCGGGAAACACTGAAGCTTTCTTT	CASSLAGNTEAFF
-	15	TRBV5-4	-	TRBJ2-2	TGTGCCAGCAGCCTCACTAGACAGTTAACCGGGGAGCTGTTTTTT	CASSLTRQLTGELFF
-	16	TRBV4-1	TRBD1	TRBJ1-3	TGCGCCAGCAGCCAGACACAGGGGGCCGCTGGAAACACCATATATTTT	CASSQTQGAAGNTIYF
-	16	TRBV7-6	-	TRBJ2-2	TGTGCTACCACCCAGCCCGGTCCGCCCCACACCGGGGAGCTGTTTTTT	CATTQPGPPHTGELFF
-	13	TRBV5-1	-	TRBJ2-3	TGCGCCAGCAGCTCGACATTAACAGATACGCAGTATTTT	CASSSTLTDTQYF
once	15	TRBV6-6	-	TRBJ1-2	TGTGCCAGCAGTTTTCCCCGGGAACAGCTCAATGGCTACACCTTC	CASSFPREQLNGYTF
-	13	TRBV7-9	TRBD1	TRBJ1-1	TGTGCCAGCAGCGGACAGGGGGTCACTGAAGCTTTCTTT	CASSGQGVTEAFF
-	15	TRBV30	-	TRBJ2-1	TGTGCCTGGAGTGCAGGGGCGAGCTCCTACAATGAGCAGTTCTTC	CAWSAGASSYNEQFF
-	14	TRBV28	-	TRBJ1-2	TGTGCCAGCAGTTTGGCGGGAAGTCCCTATGGCTACACCTTC	CASSLAGSPYGYTF
-	15	TRBV6-5	-	TRBJ2-3	TGTGCCAGCAGCCGGGGACGGACCTTCACAGATACGCAGTATTTT	CASSRGRTFTDTQYF
once	15	TRBV6-1	-	TRBJ1-5	TGTGCCAGCAGCCTCAAGGGTCAGGGGAATCAGCCCCAGCATTTT	CASSLKGQGNQPQHF
once	15	TRBV6-4	TRBD2	TRBJ2-1	TGTGCCAGCAGTGAAGCGGGGGGGTCCTACAATGAGCAGTTCTTC	CASSEAGGSYNEQFF
-	14	TRBV7-8	TRBD2	TRBJ2-5	TGTGCCAGCAGCTTCGACGGGGGGATGGAGACCCAGTACTTC	CASSFDGGMETQYF
-	16	TRBV7-9	-	TRBJ2-3	TGTGCCAGTGCGGAACGGTCAGGGGATCCCCCAGATACGCAGTATTTT	CASAERSGDPPDTQYF
-	14	TRBV11-1	-	TRBJ2-7	TGTGCCAGCAGCTTAGGAGGCCACCCCTACGAGCAGTACTTC	CASSLGGHPYEQYF
-	15	TRBV14	TRBD1	TRBJ2-5	TGTGCCAGCAGCCAAGGGACAGGGGCTAAGAAGACCCAGTACTTC	CASSQGTGAKKTQYF
once	12	TRBV11-2	-	TRBJ2-7	TGTGCCAGCAGCTTTAGCCTCTACGAGCAGTACTTC	CASSFSLYEQYF
-	18	TRBV6-8	TRBD1	TRBJ2-7	TGTGCCAGCAGTCAGCTTGACAGGGGGCTCACGGGGCTCTACGAGCAGTACTTC	CASSQLDRGLTGLYEQYF
-	12	TRBV29-1	TRBD1	TRBJ1-2	TGCAGCGTTGAGGTGACAGGGTCTGGCTACACCTTC	CSVEVTGSGYTF
-	12	TRBV7-3	-	TRBJ2-3	TGTGCCAGCAGCCCGGACGGAGATACGCAGTATTTT	CASSPDGDTQYF
-	14	TRBV19	-	TRBJ1-2	TGTGCCAGTAGTGAGGACGGGAGGATCTATGGCTACACCTTC	CASSEDGRIYGYTF
-	14	TRBV27	-	TRBJ2-7	TGTGCCAGCAGTTCCGCCCTGACTAGCTACGAGCAGTACTTC	CASSSALTSYEQYF
-	14	TRBV2	-	TRBJ1-2	TGTGCCAGCAGTGGTTTCGGTACTTGGGATGGCTACACCTTC	CASSGFGTWDGYTF
-	15	TRBV10-1	-	TRBJ1-3	TGCGCCAGCAGTGACGAGAGCGTCTCTGGAAACACCATATATTTT	CASSDESVSGNTIYF
-	13	TRBV4-1	-	TRBJ1-5	TGCGCCAGCAGCCAAGTCGATAGACAGCCCCAGCATTTT	CASSQVDRQPQHF
-	19	TRBV9	TRBD2	TRBJ2-2	TGTGCCAGCAGCGTAGAGGGGGGACTAGCGGGAACGAACACCGGGGAGCTGTTTTTT	CASSVEGGLAGTNTGELFF
once	12	TRBV9	-	TRBJ1-2	TGTGCCAGCCTGAGCCAGGGGTATGGCTACACCTTC	CASLSQGYGYTF
once	14	TRBV7-2	-	TRBJ2-7	TGTGCCAGCAGCCCTGGTACACCGTCCTACGAGCAGTACTTC	CASSPGTPSYEQYF
-	19	TRBV9	-	TRBJ2-3	TGTGCCAGCAGCGTAGATCCCTCAGCGCTAGGGTACGGTACAGATACGCAGTATTTT	CASSVDPSALGYGTDTQYF
-	13	TRBV4-1	TRBD1	TRBJ1-2	TGCGCCAGCAGCCAAAAGACAGGGCAAGGCTACACCTTC	CASSQKTGQGYTF
once	11	TRBV5-6	-	TRBJ2-5	TGTGCCAGCAGCTGGGATGGTGGCCAGTACTTC	CASSWDGGQYF
-	18	TRBV5-8	TRBD2	TRBJ2-3	TGTGCCAGCAGCTTGGCCACCATACTAGCGGGAGACCCAGATACGCAGTATTTT	CASSLATILAGDPDTQYF
-	14	TRBV14	-	TRBJ1-2	TGTGCCAGCAGCCCCGCCAGGCGATACTATGGCTACACCTTC	CASSPARRYYGYTF
-	10	TRBV5-1	-	TRBJ1-2	TGCGCCAGCAACAGCTATGGCTACACCTTC	CASNSYGYTF
-	13	TRBV5-6	TRBD1	TRBJ1-2	TGTGCCAGCAGCTACAGCAGGGGGCTTGGCTACACCTTC	CASSYSRGLGYTF
-	14	TRBV5-6	-	TRBJ1-1	TGTGCCAGCAGCACTGGGACCGTTAACACTGAAGCTTTCTTT	CASSTGTVNTEAFF
-	15	TRBV7-8	-	TRBJ2-2	TGTGCCAGCAGCTCTATTTTTACAGTAACCGGGGAGCTGTTTTTT	CASSSIFTVTGELFF
-	12	TRBV11-2	-	TRBJ2-1	TGTGCCTCCGAGGGGACCCTTAATGAGCAGTTCTTC	CASEGTLNEQFF
-	13	TRBV18	-	TRBJ1-1	TGTGCCAGCTCTCTCGGACAGAATACTGAAGCTTTCTTT	CASSLGQNTEAFF
-	14	TRBV5-6	-	TRBJ1-4	TGTGCCAGCAGCCTCTCGAGAGGTTTAGCTAAACTGTTTTTT	CASSLSRGLAKLFF
-	15	TRBV9	-	TRBJ1-5	TGTGCCAGCAGCGCCGGAAACAGCCCCAATCAGCCCCAGCATTTT	CASSAGNSPNQPQHF
-	14	TRBV6-6	TRBD2	TRBJ2-7	TGTGCCAGCAGTCTAGCGGGAGAGCGAAACGAGCAGTACTTC	CASSLAGERNEQYF
-	18	TRBV27	TRBD1	TRBJ2-7	TGTGCCAGCAGTTTACCGCCCACCAGACAGGGAGAAACCTACGAGCAGTACTTC	CASSLPPTRQGETYEQYF
-	14	TRBV6-5	TRBD1	TRBJ2-7	TGTGCCAGCAGTTCCGGGACAGGGGGGAACGAGCAGTACTTC	CASSSGTGGNEQYF
-	15	TRBV27	-	TRBJ2-1	TGTGCCAGCAACCCAGACAGTAGCTCCTACAATGAGCAGTTCTTC	CASNPDSSSYNEQFF
-	16	TRBV7-8	-	TRBJ1-3	TGTGCCAGCAGCTTAGCGGGCGGGGGCTCTGGAAACACCATATATTTT	CASSLAGGGSGNTIYF
-	17	TRBV4-2	-	TRBJ2-3	TGTGCCAGCAGCCAAGACCCACTACCGGGGGGCACAGATACGCAGTATTTT	CASSQDPLPGGTDTQYF